Below, 22 T cell receptor beta chains from the same sample are listed, as sequenced in a study of technical replicates of blood from a few donors. Measured with immunoSEQ multiplex PCR; TCRdb has only the in-frame clones, and not every one. The sample yields approximately 49,000 clones, 92% seen once. The specimen sequenced was PBMCs. These receptors all come from a human donor in good health. Some clones in this sample may be carry-over from other donors' samples.

The chain has TRBV2 and TRBJ1-2; D unclear. Germline CDR1 and CDR2: SNHLY and FYNNEI. V was trimmed by 8 bases and J by 8 bases, leaving 12 bases between them. The CDR3 consists of 11 residues. The CDR3: CASRNIFGYTF. The CDR3 bases are TGTGCCAGCCGTAATATTTTCGGCTACACCTTC.

This rearrangement joins TRBV5-1 to TRBJ1-2, with a possible D match to TRBD1 (5 bases). The CDR3 runs to 14 residues. The V end lost 2 bases, the J end lost 4 bases, and 12 bases lay between the germline ends. CDR1 SGHRS and CDR2 YFSETQ come from the germline V gene. The CDR3 DNA follows: TGCGCCAGCAGCTTCGAAGGGGTGAGCTATGGCTACACCTTC. It yields the protein CASSFEGVSYGYTF.

J is TRBJ2-1 and V is TRBV18, with TRBD2 matching 12 bases. Germline V gene sequence: CDR1 KGHSH, CDR2 LQKENI. V lost 2 bases and J lost 1; bases outside the gene matches: 15. CDR3 length: 21 amino acids. This chain's CDR3 is CASSPILGLAGPGGSYNEQFF. DNA of the CDR3: TGTGCCAGCTCACCAATCCTTGGACTAGCGGGACCCGGTGGTTCCTACAATGAGCAGTTCTTC.

This chain joins TRBV5-4 and TRBJ1-1; D not certain. In germline, CDR1 is SGHNT, CDR2 YYREEE (reference sequence). The CDR3 spans 14 residues. The ends were cut back, 4 bases at V and 1 base at J, with 11 bases in the middle. The CDR3 is CASSPLDQNTEAFF. The CDR3 DNA reads TGTGCCAGCAGCCCCTTAGATCAGAACACTGAAGCTTTCTTT.

This clone showed up just a few times. The rearrangement uses TRBV30 and TRBJ1-1, with D unclear. This CDR3 is built from 12 residues. Per the germline V gene, CDR1 is GTSNPN and CDR2 is SVGIG (reference sequence). The ends were cut back, 0 bases at V and 9 bases at J, with 11 bases in the middle. The CDR3 DNA sequence: TGTGCCTGGAGTGTGAGGGTCGGACAAGCTTTCTTT. It yields the protein CAWSVRVGQAFF. Drawing the rest from reference TRBV30 and TRBJ1-1, the complete variable domain is SQTIHQWPATLVQPVGSPLSLECTVEGTSNPNLYWYRQAAGRGLQLLFYSVGIGQISSEVPQNLSASRPQDRQFILSSKKLLLSDSGFYLCAWSVRVGQAFFGQGTRLTVV.

The chain couples TRBV7-3 to TRBJ2-2; possible D gene TRBD2, 5 bases. Deletions cut 2 bases from V and 6 bases from J, with 13 bases between. This CDR3 region has 15 residues. CDR1 SGHTA and CDR2 FQGTGA come from the germline V gene. CDR3 sequence: CASSLLDGLAGELFF. The CDR3 DNA reads as TGTGCCAGCAGCTTACTGGACGGACTCGCCGGGGAGCTGTTTTTT. The whole variable domain, remainder taken from reference TRBV7-3 and TRBJ2-2, is GAGVSQTPSNKVTEKGKYVELRCDPISGHTALYWYRQSLGQGPEFLIYFQGTGAADDSGLPNDRFFAVRPEGSVSTLKIQRTERGDSAVYLCASSLLDGLAGELFFGEGSRLTVL.

The chain is built from TRBV9 and TRBJ1-4, with a tentative D call TRBD1 (5 bases). This CDR3 is built from 15 residues. Germline CDR1 and CDR2: SGDLS and YYNGEE. V was cut by 6 bases and J by 7 bases, with 19 bases left in between. As DNA, the CDR3 is TGTGCCAGCACCGGGCAGGGCCTCCCTAGTGAAAAACTGTTTTTT. Its translation: CASTGQGLPSEKLFF. The variable domain in full, completed from reference TRBV9 and TRBJ1-4, reads DSGVTQTPKHLITATGQRVTLRCSPRSGDLSVYWYQQSLDQGLQFLIQYYNGEERAKGNILERFSAQQFPDLHSELNLSSLELGDSALYFCASTGQGLPSEKLFFGSGTQLSVL.

The chain links TRBV4-3 to TRBJ2-2; 9 nucleotides match TRBD2. Germline CDR1 LGHNA, CDR2 YSLEER. The junction had 3 bases not matched to a gene; V was cut back by 4 bases and J by 0 bases. CDR3 length equals 16 residues. The CDR3 spells CASSRVAGANTGELFF. DNA of the CDR3: TGCGCCAGCAGCCGAGTAGCGGGGGCGAACACCGGGGAGCTGTTTTTT.

This clone was counted a single time. The V and J genes are TRBV7-3 and TRBJ2-2; D uncertain. V lost 2 bases and J lost 1, with 5 bases in between. The CDR3 loop spans 14 amino acids. Germline loops: CDR1 SGHTA, CDR2 FQGTGA. The CDR3 DNA reads TGTGCCAGCAGCTTACTCGGGAACACCGGGGAGCTGTTTTTT. It specifies CASSLLGNTGELFF.

This chain joins TRBV1 and TRBJ2-2; the table's D gene call, TRBD1, was not cross checked with the DNA. TRBV1 is marked as a pseudogene. This CDR3 is built from 17 residues. The DNA of the CDR3 is TGCACCAGCAGCCCAGCCTGGACAGGAGGGGGGACCGGGGAGCTGTTTTTT. Translated, it gives CTSSPAWTGGGTGELFF.

This clone occurred once. V gene TRBV12-5 combines with J gene TRBJ2-1; TRBD2 aligns across 10 bases. The CDR3 has 15 amino acids. The V gene's germline CDR1 is LGHNT and CDR2 FRNRAP. Unmatched junction bases numbered 8, after V lost 5 bases and J lost 7 bases. CDR3 coding DNA: TGTGCTAGTGGTGGAGCGGGGGGGCTATTGAATGAGCAGTTCTTC. Translation gives CASGGAGGLLNEQFF.

This chain connects TRBV10-3 to TRBJ2-3; 10 bases line up with TRBD2. In germline, CDR1 is ENHRY, CDR2 SYGVKD. CDR3 length: 15 amino acids. V gave up 6 bases and J gave up 7 bases; unmatched junction bases: 10. CDR3 sequence: CAIRGSGTSVYTQYF. CDR3 DNA sequence: TGTGCCATCAGGGGGTCCGGGACTAGCGTTTATACGCAGTATTTT.

The gene calls are TRBV7-2 and TRBJ1-4; 11 bases are a match to TRBD1. V shed 5 bases, J shed 0 bases, and the junction held 5 bases outside the gene matches. This CDR3 region has 17 residues. CDR1 SGHTA and CDR2 FQGNSA come from the germline V gene. The DNA of the CDR3 is TGTGCCAGCAGCCCGAGGGACAGGGGGGCAACTAATGAAAAACTGTTTTTT. It codes for CASSPRDRGATNEKLFF. Using reference TRBV7-2 and TRBJ1-4 for the parts outside the CDR3, the full variable domain is GAGVSQSPSNKVTEKGKDVELRCDPISGHTALYWYRQSLGQGLEFLIYFQGNSAPDKSGLPSDRFSAERTGGSVSTLTIQRTQQEDSAVYLCASSPRDRGATNEKLFFGSGTQLSVL.

This chain connects TRBV5-1 to TRBJ2-5, with 12 positions matching TRBD2. This CDR3 has 16 amino acids. The germline V gene encodes CDR1 SGHRS and CDR2 YFSETQ. The junction had 13 bases not matched to a gene; V was cut back by 7 bases and J by 6 bases. The CDR3 DNA is TGCGCCAGCCTCCCCGGGGCTAGCGGGAGGGTGAAGACCCAGTACTTC. Translation: CASLPGASGRVKTQYF.

The gene calls are TRBV11-1 and TRBJ2-6; D is unclear. V lost 6 bases to trimming and J lost 0 bases, with 9 bases between them. The germline CDR1 and CDR2 sequences are SGHAT and FQDESV (reference sequence). The CDR3 has 15 residues. CDR3 bases: TGTGCCAGCAGGCTACCTGGCTCTGGGGCCAACGTCCTGACTTTC. Its translation: CASRLPGSGANVLTF.

V and J are TRBV4-3 and TRBJ1-1, with 12 bases fitting TRBD1. V shed 1 base and J 5 bases; nucleotides not matched to a gene: 2. The CDR3 loop spans 15 amino acids. Germline V gene sequence: CDR1 LGHNA, CDR2 YSLEER. CDR3 bases: TGCGCCAGCAGCCAAGGGGACAGGGGGCGAACTGAAGCTTTCTTT. Amino acid sequence: CASSQGDRGRTEAFF.

The chain carries TRBV2 and TRBJ2-1, with 11 positions matching TRBD2. This CDR3 spans 14 amino acids. J was trimmed by 8 bases and V by 7 bases; bases with no gene match: 7. CDR1 and CDR2 (germline): SNHLY, FYNNEI. The CDR3 nucleotides read TGTGCCAGCACTGGACTAGCGGGTTCTCATGAGCAGTTCTTC. As protein: CASTGLAGSHEQFF.

V usage is TRBV19 and J usage is TRBJ1-2; D gene ambiguous. The CDR3 contains 14 residues. The germline gives CDR1 LNHDA, CDR2 SQIVND (reference sequence). V was trimmed by 7 bases and J by 4 bases, leaving 16 bases between them. The CDR3 DNA is TGTGCCAGTACCCCGCGGGAGAGGACCTATGGCTACACCTTC. Its translation is CASTPRERTYGYTF.

The rearrangement joins TRBV2 to TRBJ2-2, with 8 bases aligning to TRBD1. The junction had 6 bases not matched to a gene; V was cut back by 7 bases and J by 5 bases. Germline loops: CDR1 SNHLY, CDR2 FYNNEI. The CDR3 totals 14 residues. CDR3: CASTGQGRTGELFF. Here the CDR3 DNA reads TGTGCCAGCACCGGACAGGGAAGGACCGGGGAGCTGTTTTTT.

The chain links TRBV7-8 to TRBJ1-1; 7 bases agree with TRBD1. CDR3 length: 14 residues. Germline V lookup: CDR1 SGHVS, CDR2 FQNEAQ. The ends lost 4 bases at V and 3 bases at J; junction bases unmatched: 5. CDR3 residues: CASSSRGADTEAFF. The CDR3 DNA reads as TGTGCCAGCAGCTCCAGGGGGGCGGACACTGAAGCTTTCTTT. The full variable domain, in which reference TRBV7-8 and TRBJ1-1 provide the parts outside the CDR3, is GAGVSQSPRYKVAKRGQDVALRCDPISGHVSLFWYQQALGQGPEFLTYFQNEAQLDKSGLPSDRFFAERPEGSVSTLKIQRTQQEDSAVYLCASSSRGADTEAFFGQGTRLTVV.

CDR3 sequence: CASSFGQGNSPLHF. The CDR3 DNA reads as TGTGCCAGCAGTTTCGGACAGGGGAATTCACCCCTCCACTTT. The V call is TRBV6-5, the J call TRBJ1-6; 9 nucleotides agree with TRBD1. V lost 4 bases and J lost 7; bases outside the gene matches: 2. The CDR3 loop spans 14 amino acids. Germline lookup yields CDR1 MNHEY and CDR2 SVGAGI.

Only a few counts were recorded for this clone. The rearrangement links TRBV18 to TRBJ2-7, with 7 nucleotides matching TRBD2. Germline V gives CDR1 KGHSH, CDR2 LQKENI. After removal of 2 bases from V and 0 bases from J, the junction contained 1 base not matched to a gene. CDR3 length: 14 amino acids. CDR3 DNA: TGTGCCAGCTCACCAGGGGAGGGCTCCTACGAGCAGTACTTC. Its translation: CASSPGEGSYEQYF.